Sequencing of this T cell receptor (beta chain) was carried out in a study of neurological immune-mediated disorders. Study-wide points: Private repertoires in all groups were suggested by the finding that expanded clones across subjects shared no CDR3 amino acid sequences. HTLV-1-associated myelopathy had the most TCR clonal expansion, and multiple sclerosis had the least, less than healthy controls. A possible signature appeared as one related-CDR3 cluster, in which phylogenetic grouping placed the repertoires of 18 of 34 multiple sclerosis patients.

The table lists this clonotype with a few counts. Antigen specificity is unknown. With 10-nucleotide random UMIs, 5'RACE was used to make the cDNA. Each CDR3 protein gets one entry after TCRdb re-called the 5' RACE reads with MiXCR. The sample shows 50,000 or so distinct CDR3 sequences, about 3.4% of them seen only once. In germline, CDR1 is DFQATT, CDR2 SNEGSKA (reference sequence). CDR3 length equals 19 residues. Germline trimming cut 0 bases from V and 2 bases from J; bases unmatched to any gene: 16. The sequence was collected from a woman aged 55-70 years with multiple sclerosis. The rearrangement uses TRBV20-1 and TRBJ2-7; 10 nucleotides agree with TRBD2. The sequencing sample was made of PBMCs. CDR3 sequence (DNA): TGCAGTGCTAGAGATCTATTCGGAACTAGCGGGGAAGCAGCCTACGAGCAGTACTTC. Amino acids: CSARDLFGTSGEAAYEQYF.